The entry below gives a single T cell receptor (beta chain) sequence along with its context. This clonotype was counted ten times or more. Its antigen is not yet known. Base qualities are missing; no much larger clone stands one base away. The sample is drawn from a study of T cells after yellow fever vaccination (dated by TCRdb to between 2018 and 2020). Notes on the research overall: Libraries from fractions with low cell numbers were prepared with the SMART-Seq v4 Ultra Low Input RNA kit. To follow T-cell clones before and after both primary and booster YFV17D yellow fever vaccination, bulk TCR alpha and beta repertoires underwent longitudinal sequencing. Bulk PBMC replicates and cell subsets were isolated from blood drawn at multiple timepoints before and after both primary and secondary immunization. Two healthy male donors, one aged 18 to 30 and one aged 30 to 40 years, were included in the cohort.

The CDR3 contains 16 residues, cysteine and phenylalanine counted. The CDR3 DNA has 48 bases and is translated from base 1. Based on the germline V gene, the CDR1 and CDR2 sequences are SGHTA and FQGNSA. V and J lose 5 bases and 7 bases, and a span of 18 bases separates them. Overall study results and their limits: The study included only two donors, which limits how far the findings can be generalized. The secondary T-cell response was weaker than the primary response but faster, peaking on day 5 instead of day 15. After the booster, most of the clones that had expanded following primary vaccination were detected again (96% of CD4 and roughly 90% of CD8), which suggests that memory was broadly maintained. A small fraction of clonotypes appeared in both the CD4 and CD8 compartments, likely as a result of convergent recombination. Computational filtering was needed because FACS-sorted repertoires could contain abundant contaminating clonotypes from the bulk population.

Sequencing took place on an Illumina NovaSeq 6000. TCR cDNA was synthesized by 5'RACE template switching, which introduced a universal primer site and unique molecular identifiers. Priming for cDNA synthesis came from both the TCR alpha and TCR beta constant segments. Library amplification involved two PCR steps, and the second step added sample barcodes and sequencing adapters. Sequencing of the libraries was done on either Illumina HiSeq 2500 (2x100 bp) or NovaSeq (2x150 bp). The authors' pipeline ran thus. Reads were demultiplexed and collapsed into UMI consensus sequences with MIGEC, and V(D)J alignment was performed with MiXCR. Using edgeR on replicate PBMC samples, clonotypes were called vaccine-responding if FDR was below 0.01 and the log2 fold change was above 5 up to day 15. CD4 or CD8 identity was assigned to each bulk clonotype according to whether the clonotype was present at higher abundance in the sequenced CD4 repertoire or the sequenced CD8 repertoire. TCRdb reworked the public reads: Q25 trimming with fastp, MiXCR clone assembly, productive beta chains retained. Under each unique CDR3 protein, matching rows form one entry showing the most common genes and DNA. The V and J calls were determined by TCRdb, not by the authors. The sample table records around 320,000 distinct CDR3 sequences; about 4.5% of these occur just once. The top ten constitute just under 20% of the sample.

According to the study, the label for this sample's treatment or condition signals: live attenuated yellow fever vaccine strain. At each blood-draw timepoint, two biological replicates of bulk PBMCs were collected. A standard Ficoll-Paque protocol was used to isolate PBMCs from peripheral blood. RNA was extracted with TriZol from bulk PBMCs, CD4 and CD8 fractions, and dextramer-positive and dextramer-negative fractions. The receptor was derived from a man younger than 35 who received the YFV17D yellow fever vaccine. The rearrangement joined TRBV7-2 to TRBJ1-6; TRBD1 is a possible D gene, resting on 5 matching bases. The sequences come from PBMCs, collected 15 days after the yellow fever booster vaccination. The CDR3 reads CASSPNWGSTNSPLHF. The DNA sequence follows: TGTGCCAGCAGCCCGAACTGGGGCAGTACCAATTCACCCCTCCACTTT.